This entry concerns a single T cell receptor (beta chain). Other nucleotide sequences from this sample produce the same CDR3. This record belongs to a study of beta chain features in type 1 diabetes. The CDR3 runs to 11 residues. The germline CDR1 and CDR2 sequences are SGHRS and YFSETQ. V was shortened by 1 base and J by 6 bases, with 5 bases between the two germline ends. The study reverse transcribed the entire isolated RNA, so it sequenced expressed TCRB transcripts. Repertoires were generated with immunoSEQ multiplex PCR, while TCRdb's copy carries only in-frame clones and drops some. This repertoire shows just over 600,000 clones, about a sixth found once; its top ten account for approximately 0.087%.

Sequencing input: naive CD4+ T cells from blood. J is TRBJ2-7 and V is TRBV5-1; D is uncertain. This receptor was obtained from a man aged 18 to 29 in good health. As DNA, the CDR3 is TGCGCCAGCAGCTTGATGGGCGAGCAGTACTTC. Protein: CASSLMGEQYF.